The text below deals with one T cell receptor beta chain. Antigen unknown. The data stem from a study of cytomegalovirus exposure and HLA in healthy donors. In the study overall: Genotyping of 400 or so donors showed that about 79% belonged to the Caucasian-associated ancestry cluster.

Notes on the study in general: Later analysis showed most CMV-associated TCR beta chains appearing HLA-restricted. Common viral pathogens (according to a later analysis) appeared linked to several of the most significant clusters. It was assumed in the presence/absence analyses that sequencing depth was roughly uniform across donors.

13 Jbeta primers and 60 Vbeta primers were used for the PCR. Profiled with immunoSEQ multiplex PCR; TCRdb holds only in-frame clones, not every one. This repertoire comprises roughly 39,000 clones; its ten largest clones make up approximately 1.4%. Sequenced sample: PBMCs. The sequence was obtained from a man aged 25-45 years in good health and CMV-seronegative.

The CDR3 reads CASSGGQGNYGYTF. The CDR3, as DNA: TGTGCCAGCAGCGGGGGACAGGGCAACTATGGCTACACCTTC. The chain couples TRBV7-4 to TRBJ1-2, with 9 bases that match TRBD1. Germline CDR1 and CDR2: SGHVT and SQSDAQ. The CDR3 loop spans 14 amino acids. V gave up 5 bases and J gave up 2 bases; unmatched junction bases: 3.